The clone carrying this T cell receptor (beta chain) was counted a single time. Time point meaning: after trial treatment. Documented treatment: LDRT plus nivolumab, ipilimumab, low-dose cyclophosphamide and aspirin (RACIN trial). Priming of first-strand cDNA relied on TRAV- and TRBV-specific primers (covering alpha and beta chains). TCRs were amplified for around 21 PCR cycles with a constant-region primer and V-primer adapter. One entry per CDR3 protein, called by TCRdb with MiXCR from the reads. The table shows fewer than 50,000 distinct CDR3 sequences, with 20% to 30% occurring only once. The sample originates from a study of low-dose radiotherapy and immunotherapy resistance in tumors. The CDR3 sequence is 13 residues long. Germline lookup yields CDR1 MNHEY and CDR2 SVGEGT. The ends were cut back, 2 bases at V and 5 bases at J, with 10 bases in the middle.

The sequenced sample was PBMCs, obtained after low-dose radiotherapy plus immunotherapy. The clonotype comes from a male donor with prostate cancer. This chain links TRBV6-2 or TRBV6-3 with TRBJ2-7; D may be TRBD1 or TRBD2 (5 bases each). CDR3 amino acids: CASSYKRGDEQYF. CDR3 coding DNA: TGTGCCAGCAGTTACAAGCGAGGGGACGAGCAGTACTTC.